This entry concerns a single T cell receptor beta chain. In its sample, this clonotype was seen many times. It lacks a known antigen. No base quality information exists; no much larger clone differs at one position. The data are from a study of early T cells in non-severe SARS-CoV-2 infection (TCRdb year 2021). Broadly, across the study: Because TCR sequencing was done on bulk RNA from unsorted whole blood, the alpha and beta chains could not be paired. The study at large found these results: VDJdb matching was skewed toward anti-spike CD8 responses and likely underestimated virus-specific expansions by missing private and CD4 specificities.

Library generation was performed with 5' RACE. The sequencer was a NextSeq 500. Unique molecular identifiers were attached to individual cDNA molecules in the TCR library protocol so that sequencing error and PCR bias could be corrected. Both TCR alpha and beta chains were sequenced, and tight co-correlation was observed between alpha and beta sequence abundances in each sample. In the original analysis: V gene, J gene and CDR3 annotation of TCR sequences was performed with Decombinator V4. Expanded TCRs were defined as changing significantly between any two time points under a Poisson model with p below 0.0001. Abundances of TCRs were expressed as counts per million after normalisation to the total number of TCRs sequenced in each sample. VDJdb, accessed 1 November 2021, was searched for CMV, EBV and SARS-CoV-2 annotated TCRs, with TCRs annotated for multiple antigens excluded. TCRdb ran its own pipeline on the public reads, namely fastp trimming at Q25 and MiXCR clone calling, and kept in-frame beta chains. Duplicate CDR3 protein sequences are folded into a single record with the most common DNA and genes. None of the V and J calls come from the authors' own analysis; TCRdb made them. The sample table lists under 85,000 distinct CDR3 sequences, 4.5% to 6% of them with a count of one. The ten largest clonotypes hold around 6.6% of the sample.

This was a case-control study nested in a cohort of healthcare workers in London, UK, who had nasopharyngeal swab PCR tests and blood samples taken every week. Healthcare workers were recruited during the week of the UK lockdown, between 23 and 31 March 2020, and followed weekly for up to 16 weeks. The input for sequencing was whole blood, taken at baseline. The clonotype originates from an adult who was a healthcare worker with PCR-confirmed SARS-CoV-2 infection or an uninfected control (not recorded which).

CDR3 sequence: CASSQRRDLSRYEQYF. In nucleotide form, the sequence is TGTGCCAGCAGTCAACGCCGGGACCTATCGCGGTACGAGCAGTACTTC. This sequence uses TRBV6-2 or TRBV6-3 and TRBJ2-7, with the D assignment possibly TRBD1 or TRBD2, given 5 matching bases for each. V was cut back by 5 bases and J by 4 bases, leaving a gap of 21 bases between them. The germline V gene supplies CDR1 MNHEY and CDR2 SVGEGT. The CDR3 runs 16 residues from the cysteine to the phenylalanine. Of all the DNA, just the CDR3 is kept, 48 bases in frame from base 1.